This note documents a single T cell receptor beta chain sequence. The CDR3 is 16 amino acids. The trim removed 4 bases at V and 5 bases at J, leaving 5 bases unmatched. Germline-derived CDR1 and CDR2 are SGHRS and YFSETQ. The data were taken from a study of blood T cell repertoires in COVID-19. About the research overall: T cells, B-cell-depleted T cells, or PBMCs supplied cDNA or gDNA.

TCRdb's table, derived via immunoSEQ multiplex PCR, lists solely in-frame clones and lacks some. The sample yields hundreds of thousands of clones, 70% to 90% seen once. V usage is TRBV5-1 and J usage is TRBJ2-2, with 13 bases lining up with TRBD2. Sequencing was performed on peripheral blood. This clonotype was sampled from a man aged 18 to 30 with COVID-19, enrolled during active disease. The CDR3 bases are TGCGCCAGCAGCCCAGGACTAGCGGGAGTAACCGGGGAGCTGTTTTTT. It specifies CASSPGLAGVTGELFF. Complete variable domain (other parts from reference TRBV5-1 and TRBJ2-2): KAGVTQTPRYLIKTRGQQVTLSCSPISGHRSVSWYQQTPGQGLQFLFEYFSETQRNKGNFPGRFSGRQFSNSRSEMNVSTLELGDSALYLCASSPGLAGVTGELFFGEGSRLTVL.